This TCR beta chain comes out of a study of cytomegalovirus exposure and HLA in healthy donors. Study findings and constraints: Follow-up analysis seemed to connect common viral pathogens with several of the most significant clusters identified. Highly shared sequence variants in one cluster were likely a sequencing artifact. Association with HLA alleles at 0.05 false discovery rate was found for roughly 17,000 TCR beta sequences in a later analysis.

PCR was performed using 60 Vbeta and 13 Jbeta primers. Assay used: immunoSEQ multiplex PCR; TCRdb lists only in-frame clones, some missing. The table shows around 70,000 clones, with around three quarters occurring only once. Note on this clone: The target antigen is unknown.

This TCR was recovered from a male donor in good health and CMV-seropositive. The sample taken for sequencing was PBMCs.

CDR3 loop: CAISELRGKDEQYF. The CDR3 DNA sequence: TGTGCCATCAGTGAGTTGCGGGGAAAGGATGAGCAGTACTTC. The V and J genes are TRBV10-3 and TRBJ2-5; possible D gene TRBD2, 6 bases. The CDR3 is 14 residues long. Germline V CDR1 and CDR2: ENHRY, SYGVKD. The V end was cut by 1 base, the J end by 11 bases, with 17 bases between.